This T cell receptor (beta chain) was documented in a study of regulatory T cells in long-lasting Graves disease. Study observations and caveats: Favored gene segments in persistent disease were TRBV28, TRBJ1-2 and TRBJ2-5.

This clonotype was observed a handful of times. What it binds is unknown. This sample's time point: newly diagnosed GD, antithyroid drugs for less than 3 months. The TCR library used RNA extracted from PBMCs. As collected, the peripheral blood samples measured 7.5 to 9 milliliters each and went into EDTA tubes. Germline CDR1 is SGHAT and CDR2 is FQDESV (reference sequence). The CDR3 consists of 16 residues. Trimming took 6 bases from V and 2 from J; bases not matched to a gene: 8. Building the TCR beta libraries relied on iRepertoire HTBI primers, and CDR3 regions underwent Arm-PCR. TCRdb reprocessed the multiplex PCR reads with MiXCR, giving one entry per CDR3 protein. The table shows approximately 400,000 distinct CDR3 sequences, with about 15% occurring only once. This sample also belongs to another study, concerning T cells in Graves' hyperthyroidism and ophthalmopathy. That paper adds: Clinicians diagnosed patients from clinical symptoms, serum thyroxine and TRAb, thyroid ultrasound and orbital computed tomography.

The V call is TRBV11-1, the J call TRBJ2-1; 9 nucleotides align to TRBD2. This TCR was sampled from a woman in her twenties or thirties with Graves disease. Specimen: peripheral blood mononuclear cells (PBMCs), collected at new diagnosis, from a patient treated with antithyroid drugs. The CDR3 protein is CASSPIAGAAYNEQFF. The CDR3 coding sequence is TGTGCCAGCAGTCCCATAGCGGGAGCGGCCTACAATGAGCAGTTCTTC.